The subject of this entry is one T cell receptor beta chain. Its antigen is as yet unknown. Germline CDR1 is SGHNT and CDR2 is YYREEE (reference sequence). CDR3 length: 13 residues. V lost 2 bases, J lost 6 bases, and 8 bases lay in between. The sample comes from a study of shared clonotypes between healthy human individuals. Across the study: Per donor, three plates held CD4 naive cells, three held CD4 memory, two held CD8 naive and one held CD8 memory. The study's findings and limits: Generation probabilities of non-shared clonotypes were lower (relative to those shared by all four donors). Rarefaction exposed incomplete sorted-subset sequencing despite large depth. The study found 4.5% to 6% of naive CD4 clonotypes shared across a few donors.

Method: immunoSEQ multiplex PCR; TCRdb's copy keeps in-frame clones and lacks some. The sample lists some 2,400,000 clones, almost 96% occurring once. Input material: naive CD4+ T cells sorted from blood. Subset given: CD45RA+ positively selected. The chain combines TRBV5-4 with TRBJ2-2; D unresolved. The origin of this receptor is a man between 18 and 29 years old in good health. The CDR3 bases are TGTGCCAGCAGCTTAAATCTCCCCGGGGAGCTGTTTTTT. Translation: CASSLNLPGELFF. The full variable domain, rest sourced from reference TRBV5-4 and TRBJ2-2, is ETGVTQSPTHLIKTRGQQVTLRCSSQSGHNTVSWYQQALGQGPQFIFQYYREEENGRGNFPPRFSGLQFPNYSSELNVNALELDDSALYLCASSLNLPGELFFGEGSRLTVL.